This TCR beta chain was identified in a study of blood T cell repertoires in COVID-19. The wider study: From the United States, Italy and Spain came samples of acute and convalescent COVID-19.

CDR1 is LGHNT, CDR2 FRNRAP, per germline. The CDR3 covers 13 residues. The V segment lost 6 bases and the J segment 2 bases; nucleotides outside the gene matches: 3. Ages ranged from about 18 to 90 years, with residence in fewer than 25 US areas. Assignments of participants to cohorts depended upon their own reported clinical history. How the authors handled the data: Estimates of nucleated cell counts were drawn from the amplification of reference gene primers. The protocol was immunoSEQ multiplex PCR, while the TCRdb copy is restricted to in-frame clones and leaves out a portion. V, J and clone size were drawn from that table, and D and trimming were deduced from the DNA. The table lists 200,000 or so clones, 80% to 90% of them singletons, with 3.5% to 4% in the top ten.

Specimen: PBMCs or T cells enriched from blood (not recorded which). The TCR originated in a woman aged 40 to 50 with acute COVID-19. This chain connects TRBV12-5 to TRBJ2-5; 7 bases are shared with TRBD1. This CDR3 is CASGMGQQETQYF. The CDR3 coding sequence is TGTGCTAGTGGGATGGGACAGCAAGAGACCCAGTACTTC.